A single sample gave rise to the 17 T cell receptor beta chains below, sequenced in a study of shared clonotypes between healthy human individuals. The assay was immunoSEQ multiplex PCR, and TCRdb's table has in-frame clones only and misses some. This sample carries about 580,000 clones, roughly 98% of them seen once, and the ten largest clones take 0.3%. Terminally differentiated effector memory CD45RA+ cells were excluded from the naive CD8 cells, which were CD45RO-negative and positively selected for CCR7. The sample taken for sequencing was naive CD8+ T cells sorted from blood. The receptors derive from a man aged 25 to 40 in good health.

The chain has TRBV28 and TRBJ2-1, with D perhaps TRBD2 (5 bases). The germline CDR1 and CDR2 sequences are MDHEN and SYDVKM. The V end was cut by 7 bases, the J end by 4 bases, with 17 bases between. The CDR3 has 15 amino acids. The CDR3 sequence is CASTRGTVRYNEQFF. For the CDR3, the DNA is TGTGCCAGCACCCGGGGTACAGTAAGATACAATGAGCAGTTCTTC.

The gene calls are TRBV7-9 and TRBJ1-3; D gene ambiguous. CDR3 length: 18 residues. Per the germline V gene, CDR1 is SEHNR and CDR2 is FQNEAQ (reference sequence). V gave up 5 bases and J gave up 4 bases, with 24 bases separating them. The chain's CDR3 is CASSPEGGGDLEGNTIYF. In DNA form, the CDR3 reads TGTGCCAGCAGCCCAGAGGGAGGTGGGGATTTGGAAGGAAACACCATATATTTT.

This clone has only a few counts. V is TRBV28 and J is TRBJ1-2; D remains unclear. V shed 2 bases and J shed 3 bases, with 1 base lying between them. The CDR3 has 11 amino acids. Germline CDR1 reads MDHEN; CDR2 reads SYDVKM. CDR3 DNA sequence: TGTGCCAGCAGTTTAGACTATGGCTACACCTTC. Its translation is CASSLDYGYTF.

Turning to this clone: This sample also contains other DNA sequences that code for the same CDR3. The chain uses TRBV5-1 and TRBJ2-7; 7 positions match TRBD1. CDR3 length: 13 amino acids. In germline, CDR1 is SGHRS, CDR2 YFSETQ. Trimming cost V 2 bases and J 4 bases; bases outside gene matches: 3. The CDR3 DNA is TGCGCCAGCAGCTTCCGACAGGGATACGAGCAGTACTTC. Translating it yields CASSFRQGYEQYF.

This clone showed up just once. This chain joins TRBV28 and TRBJ2-7, with TRBD1 identical over 7 bases. This CDR3 is built from 16 residues. After removal of 5 bases from V and 6 bases from J, the junction contained 16 bases not matched to a gene. Germline assignment: CDR1 MDHEN and CDR2 SYDVKM. The chain's CDR3 is CASSAQYRDRVFEQYF. The CDR3, as DNA: TGTGCCAGCAGTGCGCAGTACCGGGACAGAGTTTTCGAGCAGTACTTC.

The V gene is TRBV7-2, the J gene TRBJ1-5, with D unclear. V lost 1 base, J lost 5 bases, and 9 bases lay in between. CDR1 is SGHTA, CDR2 FQGNSA, per germline. The CDR3 length is 14 residues. The CDR3 spells CASSLGQGYQPQHF. The CDR3 DNA reads as TGTGCCAGCAGCTTAGGACAAGGTTATCAGCCCCAGCATTTT.

This chain joins TRBV5-5 and TRBJ1-2; a weak D match, TRBD1 (5 bases). The length of the CDR3 is 15 residues. Germline V gene data show CDR1 as SGHKS and CDR2 as YYEKEE (reference sequence). V was trimmed by 4 bases and J by 4 bases, leaving 17 bases between them. The DNA of the CDR3 is TGTGCCAGCAGCCGACGGGAGGGGCAGCTCTATGGCTACACCTTC. Translating it yields CASSRREGQLYGYTF.

The V and J genes are TRBV5-4 and TRBJ2-7, with 9 positions matching TRBD1. The trim removed 6 bases at V and 13 bases at J, leaving 17 bases unmatched. The CDR3 contains 14 residues. Germline-derived CDR1 and CDR2 are SGHNT and YYREEE (reference sequence). In DNA, the CDR3 is TGTGCCAGCATTCAGGGACAGGGTAATTTTGGCCTCTACTTC. This encodes CASIQGQGNFGLYF. The full variable domain, completed using reference TRBV5-4 and TRBJ2-7, is ETGVTQSPTHLIKTRGQQVTLRCSSQSGHNTVSWYQQALGQGPQFIFQYYREEENGRGNFPPRFSGLQFPNYSSELNVNALELDDSALYLCASIQGQGNFGLYFGPGTRLTVT.

The V gene is TRBV7-9, the J gene TRBJ1-2; 9 nucleotides match TRBD1. Germline lookup yields CDR1 SEHNR and CDR2 FQNEAQ (reference sequence). V dropped 1 base and J dropped 6; count of bases not matched to a gene: 3. The CDR3 spans 14 residues. The CDR3 loop is CASSLGTGADGYTF. The DNA for the CDR3 is TGTGCCAGCAGCTTAGGGACAGGGGCGGATGGCTACACCTTC.

This clone appeared once. The rearrangement joins TRBV7-9 to TRBJ2-2, with D possibly TRBD1 on 5 matching bases. Germline CDR1 is SEHNR and CDR2 is FQNEAQ (reference sequence). The CDR3 sequence is 17 residues long. Trimming pared 5 bases from V and 0 bases from J, leaving 16 bases between. CDR3 loop: CASSLSQGLANTGELFF. In DNA, the CDR3 is TGTGCCAGCAGCCTAAGTCAGGGTCTAGCGAACACCGGGGAGCTGTTTTTT.

V is TRBV10-3 and J is TRBJ2-7, with 7 bases matching TRBD1. This CDR3 region has 15 residues. Germline V CDR1 and CDR2: ENHRY, SYGVKD. The V gene end was trimmed by 3 bases and the J gene end by 3 bases; junction bases not matched to a gene: 8. The CDR3 is CAISEDRDAFYEQYF. DNA for the CDR3: TGTGCCATCAGTGAAGACAGGGATGCTTTCTACGAGCAGTACTTC.

As regards this clone: Within the sample, other DNA sequences also encode this same CDR3. The V and J genes are TRBV27 and TRBJ2-7; D is unresolved. In germline, CDR1 is MNHEY, CDR2 SMNVEV (reference sequence). V was cut by 2 bases and J by 1 base, with 6 bases left in between. This CDR3 is 13 amino acids long. The CDR3: CASSLTASYEQYF. As DNA, the CDR3 is TGTGCCAGCAGTTTAACAGCTTCCTACGAGCAGTACTTC.

The J gene is TRBJ2-6, the V gene TRBV5-1; no firm D call. Per germline, CDR1 SGHRS and CDR2 YFSETQ. Trimming took off 1 base at V and 0 bases at J, with 11 bases between the two ends. There are 17 residues in the CDR3. The CDR3 coding sequence is TGCGCCAGCAGCTTGCTCGGGTTGGGCTCTGGGGCCAACGTCCTGACTTTC. Its protein is CASSLLGLGSGANVLTF.

This clone was seen just once. The V call is TRBV5-1, the J call TRBJ1-1, with TRBD1 identical over 8 bases. V shed 3 bases and J 3 bases; nucleotides not matched to a gene: 7. The CDR3 is made up of 15 amino acids. From germline, CDR1 is SGHRS and CDR2 YFSETQ. The CDR3 region has the DNA TGCGCCAGCAGCTGGACAGGGCGGGGGGACACTGAAGCTTTCTTT. As protein: CASSWTGRGDTEAFF.

The genes are TRBV7-9 and TRBJ2-7; D gene unclear. The germline V gene encodes CDR1 SEHNR and CDR2 FQNEAQ (reference sequence). This CDR3 region has 13 residues. Trimming left V 5 bases short and J 4 bases short, with 12 bases between. Here the CDR3 reads CASSPRMRYEQYF. The DNA for the CDR3 is TGTGCCAGCAGCCCCCGGATGCGGTACGAGCAGTACTTC.

The chain has TRBV6-6 and TRBJ2-7; 8 bases are shared with TRBD2. Per germline, CDR1 MNHNY and CDR2 SVGAGI (reference sequence). The V segment lost 6 bases and the J segment 6 bases; nucleotides outside the gene matches: 7. CDR3 length: 13 amino acids. The DNA of the CDR3 is TGTGCCAGCAGACCGGGACTAGTGGTCGAGCAGTACTTC. Protein sequence: CASRPGLVVEQYF.

This sequence joins TRBV7-9 and TRBJ2-5, with D possibly called TRBD1 or TRBD2 (5 bases each). CDR1 and CDR2 from the germline V gene are SEHNR and FQNEAQ (reference sequence). CDR3 length: 14 residues. The V end was cut by 5 bases, the J end by 2 bases, with 12 bases between. As DNA, the CDR3 is TGTGCCAGCAGCCTGGGACGAGGGCAAGAGACCCAGTACTTC. This translates into CASSLGRGQETQYF.